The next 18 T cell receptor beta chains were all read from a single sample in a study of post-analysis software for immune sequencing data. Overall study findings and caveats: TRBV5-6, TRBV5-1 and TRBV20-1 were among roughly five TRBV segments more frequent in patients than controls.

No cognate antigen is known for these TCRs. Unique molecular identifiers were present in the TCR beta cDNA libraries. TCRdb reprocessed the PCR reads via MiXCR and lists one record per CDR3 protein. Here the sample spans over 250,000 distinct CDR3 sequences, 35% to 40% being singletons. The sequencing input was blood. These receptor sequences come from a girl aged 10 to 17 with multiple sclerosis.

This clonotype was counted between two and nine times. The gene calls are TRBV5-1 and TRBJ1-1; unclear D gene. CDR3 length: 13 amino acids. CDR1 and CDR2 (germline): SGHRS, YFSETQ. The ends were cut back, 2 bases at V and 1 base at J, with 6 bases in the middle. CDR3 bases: TGCGCCAGCAGCTTTGAGGGGAACACTGAAGCTTTCTTT. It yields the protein CASSFEGNTEAFF.

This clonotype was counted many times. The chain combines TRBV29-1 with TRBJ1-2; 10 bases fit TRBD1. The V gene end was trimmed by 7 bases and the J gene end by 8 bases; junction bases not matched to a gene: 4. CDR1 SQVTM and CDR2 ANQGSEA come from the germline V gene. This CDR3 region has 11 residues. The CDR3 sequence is CSAGQGGGYTF. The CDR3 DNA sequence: TGCAGCGCCGGACAGGGGGGCGGCTACACCTTC.

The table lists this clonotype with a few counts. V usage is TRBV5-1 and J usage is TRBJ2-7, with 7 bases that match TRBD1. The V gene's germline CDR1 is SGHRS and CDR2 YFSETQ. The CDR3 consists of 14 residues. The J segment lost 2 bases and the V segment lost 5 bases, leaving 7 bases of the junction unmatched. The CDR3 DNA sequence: TGCGCCAGCAGGACAGACCAGGGGGCCTACGAGCAGTACTTC. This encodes CASRTDQGAYEQYF.

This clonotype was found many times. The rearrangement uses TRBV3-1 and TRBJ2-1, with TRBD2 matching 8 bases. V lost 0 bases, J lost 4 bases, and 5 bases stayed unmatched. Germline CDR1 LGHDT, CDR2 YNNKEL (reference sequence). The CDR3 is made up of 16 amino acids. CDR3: CASSQDQRGIYNEQFF. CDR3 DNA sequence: TGTGCCAGCAGCCAAGATCAGCGGGGGATTTACAATGAGCAGTTCTTC.

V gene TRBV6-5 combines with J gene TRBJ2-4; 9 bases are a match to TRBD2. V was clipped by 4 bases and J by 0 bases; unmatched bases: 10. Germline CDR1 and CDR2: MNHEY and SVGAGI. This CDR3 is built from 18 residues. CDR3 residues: CASSSLPLAGVAKNIQYF. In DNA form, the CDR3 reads TGTGCCAGCAGTTCCCTCCCTTTAGCGGGAGTAGCCAAAAACATTCAGTACTTC.

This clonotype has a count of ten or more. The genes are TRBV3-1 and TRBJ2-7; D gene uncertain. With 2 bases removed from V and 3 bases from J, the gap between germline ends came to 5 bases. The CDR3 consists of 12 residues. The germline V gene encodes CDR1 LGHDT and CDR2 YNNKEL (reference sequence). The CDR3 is CASSQLLYEQYF. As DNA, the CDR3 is TGTGCCAGCAGCCAACTCCTCTACGAGCAGTACTTC.

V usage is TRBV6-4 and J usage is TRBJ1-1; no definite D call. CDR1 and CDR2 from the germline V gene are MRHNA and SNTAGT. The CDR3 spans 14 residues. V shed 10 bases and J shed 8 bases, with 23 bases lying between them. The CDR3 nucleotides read TGTGCCAACAGCCCGACCGGGAAGGGTTTGGAAGCTTTCTTT. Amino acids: CANSPTGKGLEAFF.

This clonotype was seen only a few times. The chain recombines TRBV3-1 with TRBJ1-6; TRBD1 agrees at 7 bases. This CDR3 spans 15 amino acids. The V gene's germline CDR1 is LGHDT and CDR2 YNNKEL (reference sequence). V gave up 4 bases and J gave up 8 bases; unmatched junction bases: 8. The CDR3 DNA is TGTGCCAGCAGCCCGGGACAGAACTCTTATTCACCCCTCCACTTT. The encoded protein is CASSPGQNSYSPLHF.

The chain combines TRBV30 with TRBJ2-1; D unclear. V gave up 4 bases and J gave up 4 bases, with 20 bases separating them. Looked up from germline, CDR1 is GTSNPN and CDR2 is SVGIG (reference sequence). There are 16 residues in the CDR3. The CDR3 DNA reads TGTGCCTGGAAGCTTATCACAGAGCACCCGTACAATGAGCAGTTCTTC. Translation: CAWKLITEHPYNEQFF.

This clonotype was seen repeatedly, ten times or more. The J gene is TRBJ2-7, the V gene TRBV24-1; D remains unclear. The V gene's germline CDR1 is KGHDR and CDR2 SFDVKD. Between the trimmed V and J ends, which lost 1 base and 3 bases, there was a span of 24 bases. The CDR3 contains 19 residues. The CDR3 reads CATSDFNGIGSRSVYEQYF. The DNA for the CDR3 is TGTGCCACCAGTGATTTCAACGGCATCGGCAGTCGGTCTGTCTACGAGCAGTACTTC.

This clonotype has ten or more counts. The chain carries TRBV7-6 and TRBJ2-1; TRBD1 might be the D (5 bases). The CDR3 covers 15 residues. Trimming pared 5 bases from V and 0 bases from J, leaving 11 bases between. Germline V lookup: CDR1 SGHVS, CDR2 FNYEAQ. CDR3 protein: CASSLGVSSYNEQFF. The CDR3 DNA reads TGTGCCAGCAGCCTAGGGGTTAGCTCCTACAATGAGCAGTTCTTC.

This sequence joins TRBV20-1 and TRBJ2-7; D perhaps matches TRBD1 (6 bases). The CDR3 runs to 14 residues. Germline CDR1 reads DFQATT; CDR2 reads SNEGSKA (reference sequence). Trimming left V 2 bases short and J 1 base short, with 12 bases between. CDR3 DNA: TGCAGTGCTAGAAGGTACGGGACATCCTACGAGCAGTACTTC. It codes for CSARRYGTSYEQYF.

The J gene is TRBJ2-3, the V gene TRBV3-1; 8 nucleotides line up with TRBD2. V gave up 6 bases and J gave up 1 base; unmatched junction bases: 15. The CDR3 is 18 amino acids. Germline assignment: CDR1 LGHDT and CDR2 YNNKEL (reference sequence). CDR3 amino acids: CASSGITAGDYRTDTQYF. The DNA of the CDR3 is TGTGCCAGCAGTGGGATAACAGCGGGGGATTACCGCACAGATACGCAGTATTTT.

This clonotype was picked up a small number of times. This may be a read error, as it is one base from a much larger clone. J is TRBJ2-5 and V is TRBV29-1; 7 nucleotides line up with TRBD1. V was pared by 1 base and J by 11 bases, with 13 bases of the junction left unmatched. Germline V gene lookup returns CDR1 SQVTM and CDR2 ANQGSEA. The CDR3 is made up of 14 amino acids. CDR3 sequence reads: CSVEGNRGYNEQYF. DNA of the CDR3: TGCAGCGTTGAAGGAAACAGGGGTTACAATGAGCAGTACTTC. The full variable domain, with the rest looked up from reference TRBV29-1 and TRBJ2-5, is SAVISQKPSRDICQRGTSLTIQCQVDSQVTMMFWYRQQPGQSLTLIATANQGSEATYESGFVIDKFPISRPNLTFSTLTVSNMSPEDSSIYLCSVEGNRGYNEQYFGPGTRLLVL.

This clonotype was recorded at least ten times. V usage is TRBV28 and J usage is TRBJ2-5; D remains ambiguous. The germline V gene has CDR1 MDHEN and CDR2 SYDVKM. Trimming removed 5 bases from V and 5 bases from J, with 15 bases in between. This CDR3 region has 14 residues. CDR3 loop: CASSPPLRMETQYF. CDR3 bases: TGTGCCAGCAGTCCGCCTTTGCGCATGGAGACCCAGTACTTC.

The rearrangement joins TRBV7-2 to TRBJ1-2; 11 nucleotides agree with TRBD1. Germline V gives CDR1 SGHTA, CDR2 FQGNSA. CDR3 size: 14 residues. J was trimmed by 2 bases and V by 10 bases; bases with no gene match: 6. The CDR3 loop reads CATRTGGLNYGYTF. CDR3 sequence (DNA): TGTGCCACCCGGACAGGGGGCCTAAACTATGGCTACACCTTC.

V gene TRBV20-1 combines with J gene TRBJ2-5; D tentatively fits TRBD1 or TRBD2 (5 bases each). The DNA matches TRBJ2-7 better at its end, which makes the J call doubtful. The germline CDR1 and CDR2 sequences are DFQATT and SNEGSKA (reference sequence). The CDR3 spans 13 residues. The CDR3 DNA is TGCAGTGCGGCGATGCCCTGGGGGTACGAGCAGTACTTC. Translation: CSAAMPWGYEQYF.

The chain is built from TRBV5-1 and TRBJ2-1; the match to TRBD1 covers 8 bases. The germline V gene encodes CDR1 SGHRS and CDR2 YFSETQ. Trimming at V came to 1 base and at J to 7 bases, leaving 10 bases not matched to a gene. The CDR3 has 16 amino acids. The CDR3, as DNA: TGCGCCAGCAGCTTGCAAGGCAGGGGGCTAATAAATGAGCAGTTCTTC. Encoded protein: CASSLQGRGLINEQFF.